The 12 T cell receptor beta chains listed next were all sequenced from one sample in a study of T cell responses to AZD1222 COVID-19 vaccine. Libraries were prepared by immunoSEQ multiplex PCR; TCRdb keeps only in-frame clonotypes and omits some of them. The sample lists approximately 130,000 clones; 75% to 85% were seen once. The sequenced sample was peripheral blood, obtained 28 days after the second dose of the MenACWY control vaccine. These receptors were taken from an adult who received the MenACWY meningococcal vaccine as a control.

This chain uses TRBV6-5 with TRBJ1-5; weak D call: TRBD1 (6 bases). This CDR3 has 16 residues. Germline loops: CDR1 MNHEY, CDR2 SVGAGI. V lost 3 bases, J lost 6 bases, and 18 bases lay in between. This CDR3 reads CASSYGLGGHGQPQHF. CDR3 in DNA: TGTGCCAGCAGTTATGGTCTAGGGGGTCACGGTCAGCCCCAGCATTTT.

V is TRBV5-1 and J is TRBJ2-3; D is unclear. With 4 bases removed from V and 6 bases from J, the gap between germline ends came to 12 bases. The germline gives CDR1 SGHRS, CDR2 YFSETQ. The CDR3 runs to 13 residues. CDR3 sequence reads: CASSPDPLDTQYF. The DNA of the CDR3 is TGCGCCAGCAGCCCGGACCCTCTGGATACGCAGTATTTT.

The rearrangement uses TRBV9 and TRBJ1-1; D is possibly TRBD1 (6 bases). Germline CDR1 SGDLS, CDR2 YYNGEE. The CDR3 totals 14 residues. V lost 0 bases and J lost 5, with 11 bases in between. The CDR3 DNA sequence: TGTGCCAGCAGCGTAGATGGGGGGGCGACTGAAGCTTTCTTT. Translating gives CASSVDGGATEAFF.

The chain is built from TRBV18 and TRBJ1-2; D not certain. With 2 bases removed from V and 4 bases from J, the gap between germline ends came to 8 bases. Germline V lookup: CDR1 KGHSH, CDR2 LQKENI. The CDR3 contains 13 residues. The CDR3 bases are TGTGCCAGCTCACCAGGTCGGTCCTATGGCTACACCTTC. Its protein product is CASSPGRSYGYTF.

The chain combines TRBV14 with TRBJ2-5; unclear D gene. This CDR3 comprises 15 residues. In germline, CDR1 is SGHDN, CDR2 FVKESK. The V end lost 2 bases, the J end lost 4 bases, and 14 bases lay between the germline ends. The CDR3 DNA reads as TGTGCCAGCAGCCAACACCTCATAGCAGGAGAGACCCAGTACTTC. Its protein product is CASSQHLIAGETQYF.

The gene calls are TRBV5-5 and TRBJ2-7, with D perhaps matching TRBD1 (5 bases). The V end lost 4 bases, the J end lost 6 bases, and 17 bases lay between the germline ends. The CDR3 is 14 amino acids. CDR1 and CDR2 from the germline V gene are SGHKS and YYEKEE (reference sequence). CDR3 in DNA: TGTGCCAGCAGCCCATATCCCAGGGTTCTCGAGCAGTACTTC. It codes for CASSPYPRVLEQYF.

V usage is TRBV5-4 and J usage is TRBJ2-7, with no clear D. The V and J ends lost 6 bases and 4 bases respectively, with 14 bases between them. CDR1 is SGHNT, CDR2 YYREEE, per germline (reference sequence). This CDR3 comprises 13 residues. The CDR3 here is CASTSDRRYEQYF. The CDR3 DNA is TGTGCCAGCACCTCAGATAGGCGGTACGAGCAGTACTTC.

CDR3 sequence (DNA): TGTGCCAGCAGCTTGGGAATTCGGACCCTCGTTGAAAAACTGTTTTTT. Its protein is CASSLGIRTLVEKLFF. V gene TRBV11-1 combines with J gene TRBJ1-4; D is uncertain. There are 16 residues in the CDR3. Deletions cut 3 bases from V and 7 bases from J, with 18 bases between. Germline V CDR1 and CDR2: SGHAT, FQDESV (reference sequence).

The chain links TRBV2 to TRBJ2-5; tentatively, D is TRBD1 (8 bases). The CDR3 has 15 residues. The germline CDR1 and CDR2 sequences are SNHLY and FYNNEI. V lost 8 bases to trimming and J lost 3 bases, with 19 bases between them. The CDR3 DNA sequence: TGTGCCAGCTCTTCGCAGGGGGCGGGGGAAGAGACCCAGTACTTC. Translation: CASSSQGAGEETQYF.

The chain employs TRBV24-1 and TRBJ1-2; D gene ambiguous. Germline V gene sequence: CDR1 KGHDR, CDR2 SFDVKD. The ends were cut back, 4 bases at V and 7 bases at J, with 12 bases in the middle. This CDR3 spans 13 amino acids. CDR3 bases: TGTGCCACCAGTGACACTAATTCCCTTGGCTACACCTTC. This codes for CATSDTNSLGYTF.

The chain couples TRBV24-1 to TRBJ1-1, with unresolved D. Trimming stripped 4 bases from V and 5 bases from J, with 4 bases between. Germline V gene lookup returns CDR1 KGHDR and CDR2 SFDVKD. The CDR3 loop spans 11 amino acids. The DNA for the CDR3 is TGTGCCACCAGTGAGGGGACTGAAGCTTTCTTT. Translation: CATSEGTEAFF.

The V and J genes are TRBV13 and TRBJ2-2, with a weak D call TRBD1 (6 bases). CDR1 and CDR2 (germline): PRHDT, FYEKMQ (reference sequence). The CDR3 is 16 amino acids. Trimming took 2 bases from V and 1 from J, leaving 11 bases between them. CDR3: CASSLNRALNTGELFF. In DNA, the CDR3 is TGTGCCAGCAGCTTAAACAGGGCCCTGAACACCGGGGAGCTGTTTTTT.